The 23 T cell receptor beta chains listed next were all sequenced from one sample in a study of blood T cell repertoires in COVID-19. Generated by immunoSEQ multiplex PCR, the TCRdb table keeps only in-frame clones and is missing some. The sample records about 410,000 clones, 89% being singletons. Sequences were obtained from peripheral blood. These receptor sequences come from a woman in her thirties or forties with COVID-19, enrolled during active disease.

The chain has TRBV29-1 and TRBJ1-2, with D hard to call. The germline V gene encodes CDR1 SQVTM and CDR2 ANQGSEA. The CDR3 length is 9 residues. V dropped 3 bases and J dropped 11 bases, with 7 bases sitting between them. For the CDR3, the DNA is TGCAGCGTTGAGAGGGATTACACCTTC. It encodes CSVERDYTF.

The chain couples TRBV19 to TRBJ2-7; perhaps TRBD2 as D (5 bases). CDR3 length: 13 residues. V was pared by 5 bases and J by 4 bases, with 12 bases between. The germline V gene has CDR1 LNHDA and CDR2 SQIVND (reference sequence). CDR3 DNA sequence: TGTGCCAGTAGTCTTGACGGGGTTTACGAGCAGTACTTC. Its protein product is CASSLDGVYEQYF.

CDR3 nucleotides: TGCAGCGTTGCCGACAGGGGGCCCTCTGGGGCCAACGTCCTGACTTTC. Translating it yields CSVADRGPSGANVLTF. This chain uses TRBV29-1 with TRBJ2-6; 10 nucleotides line up with TRBD1. The germline CDR1 and CDR2 sequences are SQVTM and ANQGSEA. The CDR3 has 16 residues. V lost 4 bases to trimming and J lost 0 bases; unmatched junction nucleotides: 3.

V usage is TRBV7-9 and J usage is TRBJ1-4; no clear D gene. V was clipped by 5 bases and J by 0 bases, with 10 bases between them. CDR3 length equals 15 residues. Germline V gives CDR1 SEHNR, CDR2 FQNEAQ (reference sequence). For the CDR3, the DNA is TGTGCCAGCAGCCCCACTACCGCAACTAATGAAAAACTGTTTTTT. It codes for CASSPTTATNEKLFF.

The J gene is TRBJ1-3, the V gene TRBV19; no clear D gene. Trimming removed 3 bases at V and 0 bases at J, with 12 bases between. Germline V lookup: CDR1 LNHDA, CDR2 SQIVND (reference sequence). This CDR3 is built from 16 residues. The CDR3 sequence is CASSIRAGSSGNTIYF. CDR3 nucleotides: TGTGCCAGTAGTATTAGAGCGGGAAGCTCTGGAAACACCATATATTTT.

The V and J genes are TRBV13 and TRBJ2-7; 8 nucleotides line up with TRBD1. V gave up 3 bases and J gave up 5 bases; unmatched junction bases: 3. Per the germline V gene, CDR1 is PRHDT and CDR2 is FYEKMQ (reference sequence). The CDR3 length is 13 residues. DNA of the CDR3: TGTGCCAGCAGCTTCGACAGGGGCGACGAGCAGTACTTC. Protein sequence: CASSFDRGDEQYF.

The chain employs TRBV19 and TRBJ1-6, with D perhaps TRBD1 (6 bases). The V end was cut by 6 bases, the J end by 4 bases, with 10 bases between. The germline gives CDR1 LNHDA, CDR2 SQIVND (reference sequence). The CDR3 totals 14 residues. The CDR3 loop reads CASRGDKYNSPLHF. In DNA form, the CDR3 reads TGTGCCAGTAGAGGGGACAAATATAATTCACCCCTCCACTTT. The full variable domain, its missing parts supplied by reference TRBV19 and TRBJ1-6, is DGGITQSPKYLFRKEGQNVTLSCEQNLNHDAMYWYRQDPGQGLRLIYYSQIVNDFQKGDIAEGYSVSREKKESFPLTVTSAQKNPTAFYLCASRGDKYNSPLHFGNGTRLTVT.

The rearrangement links TRBV28 to TRBJ1-4; unclear D gene. Trimming stripped 3 bases from V and 11 bases from J, with 7 bases between. Germline-derived CDR1 and CDR2 are MDHEN and SYDVKM. The CDR3 spans 11 residues. This CDR3 reads CASSFGGKLFF. The CDR3 coding sequence is TGTGCCAGCAGTTTCGGAGGGAAACTGTTTTTT. Based on the CDR3 plus reference TRBV28 and TRBJ1-4, the full variable domain is DVKVTQSSRYLVKRTGEKVFLECVQDMDHENMFWYRQDPGLGLRLIYFSYDVKMKEKGDIPEGYSVSREKKERFSLILESASTNQTSMYLCASSFGGKLFFGSGTQLSVL.

The chain links TRBV11-3 to TRBJ2-5; 14 bases align to TRBD2. J lost 5 bases, V lost 9 bases, and 14 bases had no gene match. This CDR3 is built from 17 residues. Germline V gene sequence: CDR1 SGHNT, CDR2 YENEEA. CDR3 sequence: CARSQRGLAGEGETQYF. The CDR3 bases are TGTGCCAGGAGCCAACGGGGACTAGCGGGAGAAGGGGAGACCCAGTACTTC.

The V call is TRBV30, the J call TRBJ1-1; D gene unclear. Trimming took 5 bases from V and 0 from J, leaving 10 bases between them. Germline CDR1 GTSNPN, CDR2 SVGIG (reference sequence). The CDR3 extends over 13 amino acids. CDR3 amino acids: CAWQVQMNTEAFF. DNA of the CDR3: TGTGCCTGGCAAGTACAGATGAACACTGAAGCTTTCTTT.

The CDR3 protein is CASSQTLAGTGGNYGYTF. The CDR3 DNA follows: TGCGCCAGCAGCCAAACTCTAGCCGGGACAGGGGGGAACTATGGCTACACCTTC. The chain joins TRBV4-3 to TRBJ1-2; 11 nucleotides match TRBD1. V gave up 2 bases and J gave up 2 bases; unmatched junction bases: 10. Germline CDR1 reads LGHNA; CDR2 reads YSLEER. The CDR3 has 18 residues.

This clone was picked up a small number of times. V usage is TRBV27 and J usage is TRBJ2-6, with D possibly being TRBD1 (6 bases). The V and J ends lost 3 bases and 3 bases respectively, with 12 bases between them. Germline CDR1 is MNHEY and CDR2 is SMNVEV (reference sequence). The CDR3 is made up of 16 amino acids. CDR3 sequence: CASSFLGAGGANVLTF. The CDR3 DNA reads as TGTGCCAGCAGTTTCTTGGGGGCGGGTGGGGCCAACGTCCTGACTTTC.

The V and J genes are TRBV7-2 and TRBJ2-2; 9 nucleotides match TRBD2. J was trimmed by 4 bases and V by 6 bases; bases with no gene match: 9. CDR1 and CDR2 from the germline V gene are SGHTA and FQGNSA. The CDR3 consists of 16 residues. CDR3 sequence (DNA): TGTGCCAGCAGACAAACCGGGACTAGCACCACCGGGGAGCTGTTTTTT. It is translated as CASRQTGTSTTGELFF.

This clone was detected once. V and J are TRBV23-1 and TRBJ2-7, with 8 bases identical to TRBD1. TRBV23-1 is an ORF, with its function uncertain. The V segment lost 0 bases and the J segment 2 bases; nucleotides outside the gene matches: 9. This CDR3 contains 17 residues. The CDR3 region is CASSQSRQGKPPYEQYF. The CDR3 DNA reads as TGCGCCAGCAGTCAATCCCGACAGGGGAAACCCCCCTACGAGCAGTACTTC.

In this sample, this clone turned up once. This chain joins TRBV7-3 and TRBJ2-1, with TRBD1 as a possible D gene (5 bases). Germline values: CDR1 SGHTA, CDR2 FQGTGA. The CDR3 contains 12 residues. Trimming stripped 3 bases from V and 14 bases from J, with 14 bases between. The DNA of the CDR3 is TGTGCCAGCAGCTTGAACCAGGGTCCCGAGTTCTTC. Encoded protein: CASSLNQGPEFF.

The rearrangement links TRBV4-3 to TRBJ2-2; a possible D gene is TRBD1 (7 bases). Trimming removed 8 bases from V and 6 bases from J, with 25 bases in between. From germline, CDR1 is LGHNA and CDR2 YSLEER. This CDR3 spans 17 amino acids. The CDR3 loop is CASRPRGWYSGPGELFF. The CDR3 region has the DNA TGCGCCAGCCGCCCCAGGGGGTGGTACAGCGGGCCCGGGGAGCTGTTTTTT.

The rearrangement joins TRBV6-5 to TRBJ1-5; D might be TRBD1 (6 bases). CDR1 MNHEY and CDR2 SVGAGI come from the germline V gene. This CDR3 contains 15 residues. V was trimmed by 5 bases and J by 7 bases, leaving 18 bases between them. The CDR3 DNA follows: TGTGCCAGCAGTACATCAGTCGGGGGGCCCCAGCCCCAGCATTTT. This sequence encodes CASSTSVGGPQPQHF.

This sequence joins TRBV9 and TRBJ2-3; 9 bases are shared with TRBD2. CDR3 length: 15 residues. Germline V gives CDR1 SGDLS, CDR2 YYNGEE. V shed 5 bases and J 2 bases; nucleotides not matched to a gene: 6. The CDR3 DNA sequence: TGTGCCAGCAGTGCCCTAGCGGGGCCCACAGATACGCAGTATTTT. Its translation: CASSALAGPTDTQYF.

The chain carries TRBV3-1 (or the pseudogene TRBV3-2) and TRBJ2-3; perhaps TRBD2 as D (5 bases). This CDR3 comprises 15 residues. Germline assignment: CDR1 LGHDT and CDR2 YNNKEL (reference sequence). V lost 1 base and J 2 bases, leaving 10 bases between the germline ends. The CDR3 is CASSQVGSTTDTQYF. CDR3 DNA: TGTGCCAGCAGCCAAGTTGGGAGTACCACAGATACGCAGTATTTT.

The J gene is TRBJ2-7, the V gene TRBV5-1; weak D call: TRBD2 (9 bases). V was clipped by 3 bases and J by 3 bases, with 34 bases between them. Germline values: CDR1 SGHRS, CDR2 YFSETQ. The CDR3 runs to 21 residues. The CDR3 DNA is TGCGCCAGCAGCTCGCCCGGGGCAGGGGGCTTCGGGCGGGAGGGTTACTACGAGCAGTACTTC. This translates into CASSSPGAGGFGREGYYEQYF.

A note on this clone: The sample has other DNA sequences that encode this CDR3 too. The chain recombines TRBV7-3 with TRBJ2-2; 7 nucleotides align to TRBD1. The CDR3 sequence is 14 residues long. The V and J ends lost 6 bases and 0 bases, in that order; junction bases with no gene match: 1. Per germline, CDR1 SGHTA and CDR2 FQGTGA. In DNA form, the CDR3 reads TGTGCCAGCAGGGACAGGACGAACACCGGGGAGCTGTTTTTT. Protein: CASRDRTNTGELFF.

The rearrangement links TRBV18 to TRBJ2-5, with D unresolved. The CDR3 totals 13 residues. V lost 2 bases and J lost 2, with 6 bases in between. The germline V gene has CDR1 KGHSH and CDR2 LQKENI. CDR3 in DNA: TGTGCCAGCTCACCAACATTACAAGAGACCCAGTACTTC. Its protein is CASSPTLQETQYF.

The chain is built from TRBV7-2 and TRBJ2-2; 10 bases are shared with TRBD2. V lost 2 bases to trimming and J lost 0 bases; unmatched junction nucleotides: 9. The CDR3 has 19 amino acids. The germline V gene has CDR1 SGHTA and CDR2 FQGNSA. CDR3 residues: CASSLFLLAGLTNTGELFF. The CDR3 DNA reads as TGTGCCAGCAGCTTATTCCTACTAGCGGGACTCACGAACACCGGGGAGCTGTTTTTT. Complete variable domain (other parts from reference TRBV7-2 and TRBJ2-2): GAGVSQSPSNKVTEKGKDVELRCDPISGHTALYWYRQSLGQGLEFLIYFQGNSAPDKSGLPSDRFSAERTGGSVSTLTIQRTQQEDSAVYLCASSLFLLAGLTNTGELFFGEGSRLTVL.